The next 30 T cell receptor beta chains were all read from a single sample in a study of blood T cell repertoires in COVID-19. TCRdb keeps only in-frame clones here, not all; method: immunoSEQ multiplex PCR. The data contain roughly 250,000 clones, approximately 90% of them singletons. Sequencing was carried out using PBMCs or T cells enriched from blood (not recorded which). The receptors here all came from a woman in her twenties or thirties with acute COVID-19.

The rearrangement links TRBV28 to TRBJ1-5, with D perhaps TRBD1 (6 bases). The CDR3 extends over 17 amino acids. Trimming shortened V by 0 bases and J by 0 bases, and 12 bases separated the two germline ends. CDR1 is MDHEN and CDR2 is SYDVKM in the germline V gene. The CDR3 loop is CASSLWRGKGSNQPQHF. CDR3 in DNA: TGTGCCAGCAGTTTATGGAGGGGGAAAGGTAGCAATCAGCCCCAGCATTTT. The whole variable domain, filled in from reference TRBV28 and TRBJ1-5, reads DVKVTQSSRYLVKRTGEKVFLECVQDMDHENMFWYRQDPGLGLRLIYFSYDVKMKEKGDIPEGYSVSREKKERFSLILESASTNQTSMYLCASSLWRGKGSNQPQHFGDGTRLSIL.

The chain has TRBV7-9 and TRBJ2-6; D might be TRBD2 (5 bases). The CDR3 has 19 amino acids. CDR1 and CDR2 (germline): SEHNR, FQNEAQ (reference sequence). Trimming cost V 1 base and J 1 base, with 17 bases left between them. The CDR3 DNA is TGTGCCAGCAGCTTAGACAGAGGGCTCCTCTCATCTGGGGCCAACGTCCTGACTTTC. Translating gives CASSLDRGLLSSGANVLTF.

The rearrangement joins TRBV2 to TRBJ2-2, with D possibly matching TRBD1 (6 bases). The CDR3 covers 15 residues. V lost 4 bases to trimming and J lost 1 base, with 10 bases between them. Germline CDR1 reads SNHLY; CDR2 reads FYNNEI. CDR3 loop: CASSAQGRNTGELFF. CDR3 DNA: TGTGCCAGCAGTGCTCAGGGGAGGAACACCGGGGAGCTGTTTTTT.

V usage is TRBV4-3 and J usage is TRBJ2-7; 7 bases match TRBD2. Germline V gives CDR1 LGHNA, CDR2 YSLEER. The CDR3 consists of 14 residues. Trimming at V came to 11 bases and at J to 6 bases, leaving 16 bases not matched to a gene. Here the CDR3 reads CASTTELADGEQYF. DNA of the CDR3: TGCGCCTCGACCACGGAGCTAGCGGACGGCGAGCAGTACTTC.

The rearrangement joins TRBV5-1 to TRBJ2-3, with 7 nucleotides matching TRBD1. CDR3 size: 14 residues. The junction had 7 bases not matched to a gene; V was cut back by 4 bases and J by 5 bases. Germline lookup yields CDR1 SGHRS and CDR2 YFSETQ. CDR3 amino acids: CASSPGTVGDTQYF. The CDR3 region has the DNA TGCGCCAGCAGCCCCGGGACAGTGGGAGATACGCAGTATTTT.

The chain carries TRBV3-1 (or the pseudogene TRBV3-2) and TRBJ1-2; TRBD1 matches at 8 bases. V was clipped by 4 bases and J by 6 bases; unmatched bases: 7. The CDR3 is made up of 14 amino acids. Germline values: CDR1 LGHDT, CDR2 YNNKEL (reference sequence). The CDR3 DNA follows: TGTGCCAGCAGCCCCTCGGACAGGGTGAATGGCTACACCTTC. Residues: CASSPSDRVNGYTF.

V usage is TRBV11-1 and J usage is TRBJ2-1, with TRBD1 as a possible D gene (6 bases). V lost 4 bases and J 10 bases, leaving 11 bases between the germline ends. This CDR3 region has 12 residues. CDR1 is SGHAT, CDR2 FQDESV, per germline (reference sequence). The CDR3 region has the DNA TGTGCCAGCAGCTCACAGGGTAAAGAGCAGTTCTTC. This encodes CASSSQGKEQFF.

The chain recombines TRBV19 with TRBJ1-3, with 7 bases lining up with TRBD1. From germline, CDR1 is LNHDA and CDR2 SQIVND (reference sequence). With 5 bases clipped from V and 2 bases from J, the junction kept 3 bases outside the gene matches. This CDR3 is built from 14 residues. The CDR3 bases are TGTGCCAGTAGTCCTGGGACAGCTGGAAACACCATATATTTT. Its translation: CASSPGTAGNTIYF.

This chain joins TRBV7-9 and TRBJ1-5; D uncertain. The germline V gene encodes CDR1 SEHNR and CDR2 FQNEAQ (reference sequence). The V end lost 6 bases, the J end lost 9 bases, and 12 bases lay between the germline ends. The length of the CDR3 is 12 residues. CDR3 DNA sequence: TGTGCCAGCAGTTCTGAACATCCGCCCCAGCATTTT. Its protein product is CASSSEHPPQHF.

J is TRBJ2-7 and V is TRBV10-2, with TRBD1 matching over 7 bases. Germline loops: CDR1 WSHSY, CDR2 SAAADI. V gave up 7 bases and J gave up 4 bases; unmatched junction bases: 10. The CDR3 length is 14 residues. The CDR3 loop is CASTTWTGGYEQYF. CDR3 nucleotides: TGCGCCAGCACCACCTGGACAGGCGGGTACGAGCAGTACTTC.

V is TRBV21-1 and J is TRBJ1-3; the table assigns TRBD1, which was not confirmed against the DNA. TRBV21-1 represents a pseudogene. This CDR3 spans 18 amino acids. DNA of the CDR3: TGTGCCAGCAGTTCCGGGACAGGGGTGGGGGAGTCTGGAAACACCATATATTTT. Its translation is CASSSGTGVGESGNTIYF.

The chain is built from TRBV30 and TRBJ2-5, with TRBD1 matching over 7 bases. V shed 2 bases and J 0 bases; nucleotides not matched to a gene: 6. There are 15 residues in the CDR3. From germline, CDR1 is GTSNPN and CDR2 SVGIG (reference sequence). This CDR3 is CAWSSGRGYQETQYF. The CDR3 region has the DNA TGTGCCTGGAGTTCGGGCAGGGGGTACCAAGAGACCCAGTACTTC. The full variable domain, its missing parts supplied by reference TRBV30 and TRBJ2-5, is SQTIHQWPATLVQPVGSPLSLECTVEGTSNPNLYWYRQAAGRGLQLLFYSVGIGQISSEVPQNLSASRPQDRQFILSSKKLLLSDSGFYLCAWSSGRGYQETQYFGPGTRLLVL.

The chain joins TRBV6-2 or TRBV6-3 to TRBJ2-2, with 10 bases fitting TRBD2. The trim removed 2 bases at V and 5 bases at J, leaving 11 bases unmatched. This CDR3 has 18 amino acids. Germline V gives CDR1 MNHEY, CDR2 SVGEGT. This CDR3 reads CASSYVRLAGVRTGELFF. CDR3 bases: TGTGCCAGCAGTTACGTTCGTCTAGCGGGAGTACGGACCGGGGAGCTGTTTTTT.

The rearrangement joins TRBV9 to TRBJ2-2; the match to TRBD2 covers 10 bases. J was trimmed by 6 bases and V by 0 bases; bases with no gene match: 5. Per germline, CDR1 SGDLS and CDR2 YYNGEE. CDR3 length: 16 amino acids. CDR3 sequence (DNA): TGTGCCAGCAGCGTAGTGGTTGGGACTAGCGCCGGGGAGCTGTTTTTT. Translating gives CASSVVVGTSAGELFF.

The chain is built from TRBV5-8 and TRBJ2-1, with D perhaps matching TRBD2 (5 bases). Germline V gene sequence: CDR1 SGHTS, CDR2 YDEGEE. The CDR3 is 15 amino acids. The V end lost 0 bases, the J end lost 0 bases, and 7 bases lay between the germline ends. This CDR3 reads CASSLVTSSYNEQFF. CDR3 nucleotides: TGTGCCAGCAGCTTGGTAACTAGCTCCTACAATGAGCAGTTCTTC.

V is TRBV7-8 and J is TRBJ1-5, with a possible D match to TRBD1 (5 bases). The V gene's germline CDR1 is SGHVS and CDR2 FQNEAQ. CDR3 length: 13 residues. V was cut by 1 base and J by 7 bases, with 8 bases left in between. The DNA for the CDR3 is TGTGCCAGCAGCTTAGATGGGGGGCAGCCCCAGCATTTT. Its protein is CASSLDGGQPQHF.

This clone was counted a single time. DNA of the CDR3: TGTGCCACCAGTGAAAGGGGGAGTCAGCCCCAGCATTTT. Translating gives CATSERGSQPQHF. This sequence joins TRBV24-1 and TRBJ1-5; tentatively, D is TRBD1 (6 bases). The CDR3 is made up of 13 amino acids. Germline V gene sequence: CDR1 KGHDR, CDR2 SFDVKD. V was pared by 4 bases and J by 6 bases, with 9 bases between.

The chain combines TRBV6-1 with TRBJ1-1; D might be TRBD1 (5 bases). V was pared by 3 bases and J by 3 bases, with 20 bases between. The CDR3 is 17 amino acids. Germline lookup yields CDR1 MNHNS and CDR2 SASEGT. CDR3 DNA sequence: TGTGCCAGCAGTGACCCGACAACGACCTGGGGGGACACTGAAGCTTTCTTT. The encoded protein is CASSDPTTTWGDTEAFF.

This chain connects TRBV6-5 to TRBJ2-7; D perhaps matches TRBD1 (6 bases). The CDR3 consists of 15 residues. The germline gives CDR1 MNHEY, CDR2 SVGAGI. V was cut by 6 bases and J by 5 bases, with 20 bases left in between. The CDR3 DNA reads as TGTGCCAGCAGGGCCCGGGACATCCGCCTGCACGAGCAGTACTTC. Its protein product is CASRARDIRLHEQYF.

CDR3 residues: CASSQTSASYNEQFF. Written as DNA, the CDR3 is TGTGCCAGCAGCCAGACTAGCGCATCCTACAATGAGCAGTTCTTC. V and J are TRBV7-3 and TRBJ2-1; TRBD2 matches 8 bases. The length of the CDR3 is 15 residues. Germline CDR1 SGHTA, CDR2 FQGTGA. V shed 5 bases and J 1 base; nucleotides not matched to a gene: 4.

This clone was observed once. The J gene is TRBJ1-1, the V gene TRBV2; possibly TRBD1 for D (6 bases). The germline gives CDR1 SNHLY, CDR2 FYNNEI. CDR3 length equals 15 residues. Trimming cost V 6 bases and J 4 bases, with 18 bases left between them. The CDR3, as DNA: TGTGCCAGCAGCGGGGACACCCTGTTGGGCACTGAAGCTTTCTTT. It specifies CASSGDTLLGTEAFF. Filled out from reference TRBV2 and TRBJ1-1, the complete variable domain reads EPEVTQTPSHQVTQMGQEVILRCVPISNHLYFYWYRQILGQKVEFLVSFYNNEISEKSEIFDDQFSVERPDGSNFTLKIRSTKLEDSAMYFCASSGDTLLGTEAFFGQGTRLTVV.

This chain connects TRBV5-4 to TRBJ1-1, with D tentatively TRBD1 (6 bases). Germline V gene sequence: CDR1 SGHNT, CDR2 YYREEE (reference sequence). This CDR3 has 13 residues. Trimming shortened V by 5 bases and J by 4 bases, and 12 bases separated the two germline ends. CDR3 nucleotide sequence: TGTGCCAGCAGTGATCAGGGGAGCACTGAAGCTTTCTTT. Amino acids: CASSDQGSTEAFF. Full variable domain (outside the CDR3, taken from reference TRBV5-4 and TRBJ1-1): ETGVTQSPTHLIKTRGQQVTLRCSSQSGHNTVSWYQQALGQGPQFIFQYYREEENGRGNFPPRFSGLQFPNYSSELNVNALELDDSALYLCASSDQGSTEAFFGQGTRLTVV.

This sequence joins TRBV9 and TRBJ2-7; tentatively, D is TRBD1 (6 bases). Trimming removed 4 bases at V and 2 bases at J, with 13 bases between. This CDR3 has 14 residues. Germline assignment: CDR1 SGDLS and CDR2 YYNGEE. CDR3 sequence (DNA): TGTGCCAGCAGCCCAGTAGGGGGTCCCTACGAGCAGTACTTC. Translation gives CASSPVGGPYEQYF.

The V and J genes are TRBV5-6 and TRBJ2-2; 7 nucleotides agree with TRBD2. The CDR3 sequence is 14 residues long. Trimming cost V 2 bases and J 9 bases; bases outside gene matches: 7. Germline-derived CDR1 and CDR2 are SGHDT and YYEEEE. CDR3 loop: CASSFAGDARELFF. CDR3 sequence (DNA): TGTGCCAGCAGCTTTGCGGGGGACGCCCGGGAGCTGTTTTTT.

The rearrangement links TRBV5-1 to TRBJ1-4; TRBD1 agrees at 8 bases. The J segment lost 5 bases and the V segment lost 1 base, leaving 4 bases of the junction unmatched. The CDR3 runs to 15 residues. Germline V gene sequence: CDR1 SGHRS, CDR2 YFSETQ. The CDR3 bases are TGCGCCAGCAGCTTGAATGGACAGGGAAATGAAAAACTGTTTTTT. Protein sequence: CASSLNGQGNEKLFF.

This clone appeared a few times. This rearrangement joins TRBV7-8 to TRBJ1-5; 8 bases match TRBD1. The CDR3 is 15 amino acids. Germline V gives CDR1 SGHVS, CDR2 FQNEAQ. Losses at the gene ends were 5 bases for V and 5 bases for J; bases not matched to a gene: 8. The CDR3 spells CASSMDRVSDQPQHF. The CDR3 DNA sequence: TGTGCCAGCAGCATGGACAGGGTATCTGATCAGCCCCAGCATTTT. The complete variable domain, with remaining parts taken from reference TRBV7-8 and TRBJ1-5, reads GAGVSQSPRYKVAKRGQDVALRCDPISGHVSLFWYQQALGQGPEFLTYFQNEAQLDKSGLPSDRFFAERPEGSVSTLKIQRTQQEDSAVYLCASSMDRVSDQPQHFGDGTRLSIL.

This chain uses TRBV11-3 with TRBJ2-5, with D perhaps matching TRBD1 (6 bases). Deletions cut 2 bases from V and 2 bases from J, with 12 bases between. The CDR3 totals 15 residues. The germline V gene encodes CDR1 SGHNT and CDR2 YENEEA. The CDR3 loop reads CASSLSGQSQETQYF. The CDR3 region has the DNA TGTGCCAGCAGCTTATCGGGACAATCACAAGAGACCCAGTACTTC.

The chain combines TRBV3-1 (or the pseudogene TRBV3-2) with TRBJ2-7, with 11 bases aligning to TRBD1. Looked up from germline, CDR1 is LGHDT and CDR2 is YNNKEL (reference sequence). The V and J ends lost 4 bases and 2 bases, in that order; junction bases with no gene match: 4. This CDR3 has 15 amino acids. The CDR3 sequence: CASSLGTGGAYEQYF. CDR3 nucleotide sequence: TGTGCCAGCAGCCTCGGGACAGGGGGGGCCTACGAGCAGTACTTC.

The genes are TRBV3-1 (or the pseudogene TRBV3-2) and TRBJ2-7; the D gene is possibly TRBD2 (6 bases). V gave up 0 bases and J gave up 6 bases, with 12 bases separating them. The length of the CDR3 is 14 residues. CDR1 is LGHDT, CDR2 YNNKEL, per germline (reference sequence). In DNA form, the CDR3 reads TGTGCCAGCAGCCAAGATCGCGGGGCGGTCGAGCAGTACTTC. The encoded protein is CASSQDRGAVEQYF.

The chain joins TRBV20-1 to TRBJ2-1; the D is unclear. Trimming removed 6 bases at V and 4 bases at J, with 7 bases between. CDR1 and CDR2 from the germline V gene are DFQATT and SNEGSKA (reference sequence). The CDR3 has 11 amino acids. The CDR3 reads CSALYYNEQFF. CDR3 DNA: TGCAGTGCCCTGTATTACAATGAGCAGTTCTTC.